This T cell receptor (beta chain) was observed in a study of cytomegalovirus exposure and HLA in healthy donors. Looking at the study overall: Earlier findings included 117 million unique TCR beta sequences obtained from approximately 170 million T cells.

PCR used 60 Vbeta primers and 13 Jbeta primers. Authors' methods: As a later analysis found, there were tens of millions of unique TCR beta chains, of which roughly 11 million were shared. TCRdb's table, derived via immunoSEQ multiplex PCR, lists solely in-frame clones and lacks some. Clone size and V and J calls were adopted from that table, with D and trimming inferred from the DNA. The table gives roughly 190,000 clones; the top ten clones make up 0.7% to 1% of it. The TCR comes from a woman under 30 in good health and CMV-seropositive. The sequenced sample consisted of PBMCs.

CDR3: CASSTDSNYGYTF. DNA for the CDR3: TGTGCCAGCAGCACAGACAGTAACTATGGCTACACCTTC. This chain links TRBV9 with TRBJ1-2; a weak D match, TRBD1 (5 bases). Germline values: CDR1 SGDLS, CDR2 YYNGEE. CDR3 size: 13 residues. V was pared by 4 bases and J by 1 base, with 8 bases between.